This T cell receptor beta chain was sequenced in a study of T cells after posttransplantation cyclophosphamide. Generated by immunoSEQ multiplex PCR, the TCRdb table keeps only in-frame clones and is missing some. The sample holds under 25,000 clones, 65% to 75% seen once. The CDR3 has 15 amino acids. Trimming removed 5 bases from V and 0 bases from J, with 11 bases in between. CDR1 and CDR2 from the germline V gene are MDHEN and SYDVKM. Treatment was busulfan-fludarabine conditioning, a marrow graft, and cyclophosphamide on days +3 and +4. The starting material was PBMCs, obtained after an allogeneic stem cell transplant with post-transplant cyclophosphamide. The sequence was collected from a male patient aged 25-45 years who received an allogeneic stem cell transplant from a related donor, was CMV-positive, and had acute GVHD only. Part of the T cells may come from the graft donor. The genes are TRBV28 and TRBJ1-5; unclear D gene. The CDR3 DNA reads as TGTGCCAGCAGTGTACAGTTCCATAGCAATCAGCCCCAGCATTTT. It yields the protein CASSVQFHSNQPQHF.